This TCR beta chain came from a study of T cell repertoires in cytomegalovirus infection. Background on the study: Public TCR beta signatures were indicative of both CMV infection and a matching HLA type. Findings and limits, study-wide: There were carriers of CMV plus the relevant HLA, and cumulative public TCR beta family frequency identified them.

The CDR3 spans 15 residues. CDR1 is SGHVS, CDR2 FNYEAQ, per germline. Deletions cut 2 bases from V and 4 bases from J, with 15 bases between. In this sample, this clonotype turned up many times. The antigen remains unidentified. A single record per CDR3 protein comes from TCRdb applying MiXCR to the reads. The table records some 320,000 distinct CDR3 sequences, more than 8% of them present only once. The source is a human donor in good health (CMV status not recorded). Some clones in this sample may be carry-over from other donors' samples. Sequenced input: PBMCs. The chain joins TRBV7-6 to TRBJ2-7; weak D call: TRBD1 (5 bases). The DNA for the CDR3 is TGTGCCAGCAGCTTAACGCAGGGATCAGGATACGAGCAGTACTTC. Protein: CASSLTQGSGYEQYF.